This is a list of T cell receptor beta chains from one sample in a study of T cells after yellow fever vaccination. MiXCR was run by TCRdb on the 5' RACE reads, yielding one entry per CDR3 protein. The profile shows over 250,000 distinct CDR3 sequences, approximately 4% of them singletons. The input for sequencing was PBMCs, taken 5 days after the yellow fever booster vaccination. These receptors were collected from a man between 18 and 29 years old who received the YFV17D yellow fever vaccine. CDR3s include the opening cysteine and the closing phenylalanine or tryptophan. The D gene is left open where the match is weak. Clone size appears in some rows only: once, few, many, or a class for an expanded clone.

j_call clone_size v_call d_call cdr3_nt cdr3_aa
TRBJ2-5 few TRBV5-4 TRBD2 TGTGCCAGCAGCTCCAGCGCAGGAGCGGGGGGAGAGACCCAGTACTTC CASSSSAGAGGETQYF
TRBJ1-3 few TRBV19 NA TGTGCCAGCCGCCGGGGGGGCTCTGGAAACACCATATATTTT CASRRGGSGNTIYF
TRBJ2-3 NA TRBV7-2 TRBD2 TGTGCCAGCAGCTTAGGTCCTAGCGGGGGGGCTTTGGATACGCAGTATTTT CASSLGPSGGALDTQYF
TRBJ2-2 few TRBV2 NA TGTGCCAGCATCCGACAGACTCCGAACACCGGGGAGCTGTTTTTT CASIRQTPNTGELFF
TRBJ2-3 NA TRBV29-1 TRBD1 TGCAGCGTTAGGGGGCCATACACAGATACGCAGTATTTT CSVRGPYTDTQYF
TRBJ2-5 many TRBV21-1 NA TGTGCCGGGGGACAGGGGGCCTTCGGGTACTTC CAGGQGAFGYF
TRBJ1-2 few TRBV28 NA TGTGCCAGCTCTGGGGCGGGGGCCAGCTATGGCTACACCTTC CASSGAGASYGYTF
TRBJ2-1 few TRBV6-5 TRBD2 TGTGCCAGCAGGTCCTCTAGCGGGGGGTCGTACAATGAGCAGTTCTTC CASRSSSGGSYNEQFF
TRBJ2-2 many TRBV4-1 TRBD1 TGCGCCAGCAGCCACTGGACAGGGCGGCACGGGGAGCTGTTTTTT CASSHWTGRHGELFF
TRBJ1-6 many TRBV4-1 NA TGCGCCAGCAGTCAGGGTTCACCCCTCCACTTT CASSQGSPLHF
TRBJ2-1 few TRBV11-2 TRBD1 TGTGCCAGCAGCCGTATAGGAGGACAGGGGTACAATGAGCAGTTCTTC CASSRIGGQGYNEQFF
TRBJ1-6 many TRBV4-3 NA TGCGCCAGCAGCCAAGTTGGTAATTCACCCCTCCACTTT CASSQVGNSPLHF
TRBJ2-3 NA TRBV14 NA TGTGCCAGCAGCCAAGATAGCTATAGCACAGATACGCAGTATTTT CASSQDSYSTDTQYF
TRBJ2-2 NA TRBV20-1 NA TGCAGTGCTAGACCAGGGATGAACACCGGGGAGCTGTTTTTT CSARPGMNTGELFF
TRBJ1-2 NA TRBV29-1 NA TGCAGCCTTTACAGAGCTAACTATGGCTACACCTTC CSLYRANYGYTF
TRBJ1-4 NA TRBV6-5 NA TGTGCCAGCAGTTATCTCGTAAATGAAAAACTGTTTTTT CASSYLVNEKLFF
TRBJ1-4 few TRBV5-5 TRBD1 TGTGCCAGCAGCTTGGCCCCAGGGGGCACTGAAAAACTGTTTTTT CASSLAPGGTEKLFF
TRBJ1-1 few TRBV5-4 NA TGTGCCAGCAGTCGGACAGAGCCGGCTGAAGCTTTCTTT CASSRTEPAEAFF
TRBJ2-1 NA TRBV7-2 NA TGTGCCAGCAGCCTTATGGGGAAGTCGAATGAGCAGTTCTTC CASSLMGKSNEQFF
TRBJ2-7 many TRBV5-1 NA TGCGCCAGCAGCTTGGCACAGCCCTCCTACGAGCAGTACTTC CASSLAQPSYEQYF
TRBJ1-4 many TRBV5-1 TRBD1 TGCGCCAGCAGAACATCGCCCGGGACAGGACAGGGAAAACTGTTTTTT CASRTSPGTGQGKLFF
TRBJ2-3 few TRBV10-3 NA TGTGCCATCGGGATGGATACGCAGTATTTT CAIGMDTQYF
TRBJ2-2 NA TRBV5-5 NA TGTGCCAGCAGAGTAGGGGCCGCGAACACCGGGGAGCTGTTTTTT CASRVGAANTGELFF
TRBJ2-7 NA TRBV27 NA TGTGCCAGCAGTTTGAACGGAGACTACGAGCAGTACTTC CASSLNGDYEQYF
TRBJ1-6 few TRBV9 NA TGTGCCAGCAGCGTAGGGTTTACTAATTCACCCCTCCACTTT CASSVGFTNSPLHF
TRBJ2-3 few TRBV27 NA TGTGCCACCTGCCTAGCTGCGGGCACAGATACGCAGTATTTT CATCLAAGTDTQYF
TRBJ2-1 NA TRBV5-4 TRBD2 TGTGCCAGCAGCCCGGCTAGCGGGGAAGACAATGAGCAGTTCTTC CASSPASGEDNEQFF
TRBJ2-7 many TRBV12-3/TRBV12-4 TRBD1 TGTGCCAGCAGTTTCTGGGACAGGGGGTGGCGGAGACGGCACGAGCAGTACTTC CASSFWDRGWRRRHEQYF
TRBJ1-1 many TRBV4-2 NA TGTGCCAGCAGCCAAGAGGACGGGTTTATGAACACTGAAGCTTTCTTT CASSQEDGFMNTEAFF
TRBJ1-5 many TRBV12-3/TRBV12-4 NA TGTGCCAGCAGTTTATCTGGGAAAAGTCAGCCCCAGCATTTT CASSLSGKSQPQHF
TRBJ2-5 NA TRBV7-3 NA TGTGCCAGCGCCAAGGCGGGGTCCCAAGAGACCCAGTACTTC CASAKAGSQETQYF
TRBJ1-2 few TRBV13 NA TGTGCCAGCAGCTTAAAGACAGGAGACTATGGCTACACCTTC CASSLKTGDYGYTF
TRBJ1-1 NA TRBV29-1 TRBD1 TGCAGCGTTAGGCATACCGGGACAGGGGCGAACACTGAAGCTTTCTTT CSVRHTGTGANTEAFF
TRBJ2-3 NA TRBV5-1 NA TGCGCCAGCAGCCCCCAACCGGGGGACTCCACAGATACGCAGTATTTT CASSPQPGDSTDTQYF
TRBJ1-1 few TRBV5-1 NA TGCGCCAGCAGCTTGGAGGCCGTAAGGGGCACTGAAGCTTTCTTT CASSLEAVRGTEAFF
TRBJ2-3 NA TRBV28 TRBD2 TGTGCCAGCAGCTCCCCGACCGGGAGGGCAGATACGCAGTATTTT CASSSPTGRADTQYF
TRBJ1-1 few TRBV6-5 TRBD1 TGTGCCAGCAGCCGACAGGGGGGGTATACTGAAGCTTTCTTT CASSRQGGYTEAFF
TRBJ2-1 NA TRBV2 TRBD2 TGTGCCATGGGGACTAGCGGGGGGAGCAATGAGCAGTTCTTC CAMGTSGGSNEQFF
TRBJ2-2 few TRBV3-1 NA TGTGCCAGCAGCCCCCCGGAAGGTGCAAACACCGGGGAGCTGTTTTTT CASSPPEGANTGELFF
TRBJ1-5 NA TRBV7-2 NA TGTGCCAGCAGCTTAGACAGGGAACAGCCCCAGCATTTT CASSLDREQPQHF
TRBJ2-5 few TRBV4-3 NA TGCGCCAGCAGCCAAGGCAGGGAAGAGACCCAGTACTTC CASSQGREETQYF
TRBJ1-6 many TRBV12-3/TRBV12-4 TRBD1 TGTGCCAGCAGTTTAACGACAGGGGGTTATAATTCACCCCTCCACTTT CASSLTTGGYNSPLHF
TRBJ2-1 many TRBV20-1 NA TGCAGTGCTAGAAAGGGGGTTGGGGCCTACAATGAGCAGTTCTTC CSARKGVGAYNEQFF
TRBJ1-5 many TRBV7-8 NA TGTGCCAGCAGCCTGTACAGGGATGGGGTCAATCAGCCCCAGCATTTT CASSLYRDGVNQPQHF
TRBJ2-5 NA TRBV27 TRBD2 TGTGCCAGCACCCCTGTAGCGGGGGGGCTGGAGACCCAGTACTTC CASTPVAGGLETQYF
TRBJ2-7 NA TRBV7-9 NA TGTGCCAGCAGCTTGACGGCAGCAGCCTACGAGCAGTACTTC CASSLTAAAYEQYF
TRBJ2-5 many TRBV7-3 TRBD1 TGTGCCAGCAGCTTACGACAGGGGGTAGGGGAGACCCAGTACTTC CASSLRQGVGETQYF
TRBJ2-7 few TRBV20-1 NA TGCAGTGCTAGAGACATAGCGGTTCGCTCCTACGAGCAGTACTTC CSARDIAVRSYEQYF
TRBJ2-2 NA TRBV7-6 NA TGTGCCACGTCGAAGGGAAACACCGGGGAGCTGTTTTTT CATSKGNTGELFF
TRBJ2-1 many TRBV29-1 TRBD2 TGCAGCGTTGAACGCGGGGGGGCCGGTGAGCAGTTCTTC CSVERGGAGEQFF
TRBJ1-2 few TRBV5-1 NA TGCGCCAGCAGGCCGACAGGCAACTATGGCTACACCTTC CASRPTGNYGYTF